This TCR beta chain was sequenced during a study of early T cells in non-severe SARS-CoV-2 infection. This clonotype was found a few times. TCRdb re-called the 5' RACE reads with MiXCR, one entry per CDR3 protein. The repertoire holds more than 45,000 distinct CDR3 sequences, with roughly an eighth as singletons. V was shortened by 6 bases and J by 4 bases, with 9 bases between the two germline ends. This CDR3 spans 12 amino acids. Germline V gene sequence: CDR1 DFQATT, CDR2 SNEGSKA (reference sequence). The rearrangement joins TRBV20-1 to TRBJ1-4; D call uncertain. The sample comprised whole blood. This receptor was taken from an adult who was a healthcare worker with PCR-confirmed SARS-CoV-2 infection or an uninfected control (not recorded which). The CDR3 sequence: CSAPWNNEKLFF. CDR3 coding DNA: TGCAGTGCACCCTGGAATAATGAAAAACTGTTTTTT.